A single sample gave rise to the 28 T cell receptor beta chains below, sequenced in a study of regulatory T cells in long-lasting Graves disease. Indicated time point: persistent/refractory GD, antithyroid drugs over 5 years with positive TRAb. Making the TCR library involved RNA that had been extracted from PBMCs. In building TCR beta libraries, iRepertoire HTBI primers were used together with Arm-PCR of CDR3 regions. TCRdb ran MiXCR on the multiplex PCR reads and lists one entry per CDR3 protein. The sample contains around 400,000 distinct CDR3 sequences, around 24% of which appear only once. This sample comprised peripheral blood mononuclear cells (PBMCs), obtained when the disease was refractory, from a patient treated with antithyroid drugs. The receptors here all came from a female donor with Graves disease.

The sample holds many counts of this clonotype. V gene TRBV28 combines with J gene TRBJ1-5, with D possibly matching TRBD1 (5 bases). The CDR3 runs 15 residues. The germline CDR1 and CDR2 sequences are MDHEN and SYDVKM. V was pared by 1 base and J by 6 bases, with 13 bases between. The CDR3 reads CASSLYGAGGQPQHF. The CDR3, as DNA: TGTGCCAGCAGTTTATACGGGGCGGGAGGTCAGCCCCAGCATTTT.

The gene calls are TRBV5-1 and TRBJ1-1; D is undetermined. The CDR3 is 14 amino acids. The germline V gene has CDR1 SGHRS and CDR2 YFSETQ. V dropped 7 bases and J dropped 4 bases, with 17 bases sitting between them. In DNA, the CDR3 is TGCGCCAGCGTGAGTGGCCCGACGGCCACTGAAGCTTTCTTT. This sequence encodes CASVSGPTATEAFF.

The rearrangement uses TRBV19 and TRBJ2-7; D is uncertain. Looked up from germline, CDR1 is LNHDA and CDR2 is SQIVND (reference sequence). The CDR3 contains 13 residues. The V end was cut by 5 bases, the J end by 6 bases, with 14 bases between. The DNA for the CDR3 is TGTGCCAGTAGTGTCCCGGGTCTCTCCGAGCAGTACTTC. Amino acids: CASSVPGLSEQYF.

A few counts support this clonotype. This chain joins TRBV30 and TRBJ1-1; unclear D gene. Germline V CDR1 and CDR2: GTSNPN, SVGIG (reference sequence). This CDR3 spans 16 amino acids. The V and J ends lost 3 bases and 0 bases respectively, with 17 bases between them. The DNA of the CDR3 is TGTGCCTGGAGGTCGATGGCAGGTGGTATGAACACTGAAGCTTTCTTT. Its protein product is CAWRSMAGGMNTEAFF.

The chain employs TRBV5-1 and TRBJ1-4, with D unclear. Germline V gene lookup returns CDR1 SGHRS and CDR2 YFSETQ. The CDR3 covers 14 residues. The V end lost 4 bases, the J end lost 8 bases, and 15 bases lay between the germline ends. CDR3: CASSVSGPEEKLFF. The CDR3 DNA reads as TGCGCCAGCAGCGTCAGTGGACCGGAGGAAAAACTGTTTTTT.

This clonotype was detected ten times or more. An end of the junction does not agree with germline; a read error may underlie this. The rearrangement joins TRBV6-1 to TRBJ1-5, with D possibly matching TRBD1 (5 bases). CDR1 is MNHNS, CDR2 SASEGT, per germline. The CDR3 runs to 16 residues. The CDR3, as DNA: TGTGCCAGCAGAGAAGGACAAGTCTATAGCAATCAGCCCCAGCATTTT. Translation gives CASREGQVYSNQPQHF.

This clonotype was seen ten or more times. The gene calls are TRBV2 and TRBJ1-5; D is perhaps TRBD1 (6 bases). This CDR3 has 15 residues. V was clipped by 5 bases and J by 3 bases, with 14 bases between them. The germline CDR1 and CDR2 sequences are SNHLY and FYNNEI. CDR3 amino acids: CASSIRTANNQPQHF. The CDR3 DNA is TGTGCCAGCAGTATCAGGACAGCTAACAATCAGCCCCAGCATTTT.

This clonotype was found many times. The V and J genes are TRBV28 and TRBJ2-3; TRBD1 aligns across 8 bases. Per the germline V gene, CDR1 is MDHEN and CDR2 is SYDVKM. The junction had 7 bases not matched to a gene; V was cut back by 4 bases and J by 1 base. The CDR3 has 16 amino acids. CDR3 residues: CASSSRQGPRTDTQYF. The DNA for the CDR3 is TGTGCCAGCAGTTCCCGACAGGGGCCCCGCACAGATACGCAGTATTTT.

This clonotype was picked up many times. The CDR3 protein is CASRDQNYEQYF. CDR3 DNA sequence: TGTGCCAGCAGAGACCAGAACTACGAGCAGTACTTC. This chain joins TRBV6-1 and TRBJ2-7; D remains ambiguous. This CDR3 is 12 amino acids long. Germline V CDR1 and CDR2: MNHNS, SASEGT. Trimming left V 6 bases short and J 3 bases short, with 9 bases between.

This clonotype was picked up a small number of times. This chain connects TRBV7-3 to TRBJ1-1, with D perhaps matching TRBD1 (6 bases). Germline lookup yields CDR1 SGHTA and CDR2 FQGTGA. The V end was cut by 2 bases, the J end by 6 bases, with 16 bases between. The CDR3 consists of 15 residues. CDR3 DNA sequence: TGTGCCAGCAGCTTATCGGCAGGGGTAGGCGCTGAAGCTTTCTTT. It specifies CASSLSAGVGAEAFF.

There are a few counts of this clonotype. This rearrangement joins TRBV14 to TRBJ2-5; tentative D call: TRBD2 (5 bases). The germline V gene encodes CDR1 SGHDN and CDR2 FVKESK. The CDR3 has 13 amino acids. Trimming removed 4 bases from V and 5 bases from J, with 11 bases in between. CDR3 region: CASSRGLWETQYF. CDR3 coding DNA: TGTGCCAGCAGCCGAGGGTTGTGGGAGACCCAGTACTTC.

This clonotype appeared a few times. The chain carries TRBV30 and TRBJ1-1, with D perhaps matching TRBD1 (6 bases). The CDR3 sequence is 13 residues long. Per the germline V gene, CDR1 is GTSNPN and CDR2 is SVGIG (reference sequence). V lost 4 bases, J lost 7 bases, and 16 bases lay in between. The CDR3 bases are TGTGCCTGGAACACACAGGGATTCGGTGAAGCTTTCTTT. This sequence encodes CAWNTQGFGEAFF.

This clonotype was detected ten times or more. The V call is TRBV20-1, the J call TRBJ1-6, with D perhaps TRBD1 (5 bases). This CDR3 spans 14 amino acids. V lost 5 bases to trimming and J lost 1 base, with 9 bases between them. The germline V gene has CDR1 DFQATT and CDR2 SNEGSKA (reference sequence). Here the CDR3 reads CSAAGGSYNSPLHF. The CDR3 nucleotides are TGCAGTGCTGCTGGGGGTTCCTATAATTCACCCCTCCACTTT.

This clonotype came up many times. The J gene is TRBJ1-6, the V gene TRBV28; D gene ambiguous. The CDR3 has 18 amino acids. V lost 6 bases and J lost 0, with 18 bases in between. Germline V CDR1 and CDR2: MDHEN, SYDVKM. DNA for the CDR3: TGTGCCAGCAGCGTTGGAGGGCTCCTGAGCTCCTATAATTCACCCCTCCACTTT. Protein: CASSVGGLLSSYNSPLHF.

This clonotype came up once. V and J are TRBV4-3 and TRBJ1-1, with TRBD1 matching over 8 bases. The length of the CDR3 is 17 residues. Germline V CDR1 and CDR2: LGHNA, YSLEER. V gave up 1 base and J gave up 3 bases; unmatched junction bases: 10. The DNA of the CDR3 is TGCGCCAGCAGCCAAGGACCTACGGACAGGGCAGACACTGAAGCTTTCTTT. It encodes CASSQGPTDRADTEAFF.

The count of this clonotype is one. This chain joins TRBV6-5 and TRBJ2-1; 10 bases agree with TRBD2. Per germline, CDR1 MNHEY and CDR2 SVGAGI. The CDR3 runs to 16 residues. After removal of 3 bases from V and 5 bases from J, the junction contained 7 bases not matched to a gene. The CDR3: CASSYSRTSGDNEQFF. In DNA form, the CDR3 reads TGTGCCAGCAGTTATTCTCGGACTAGCGGTGACAATGAGCAGTTCTTC.

The V gene is TRBV30, the J gene TRBJ2-5; 10 bases line up with TRBD2. This CDR3 is built from 13 residues. Germline CDR1 and CDR2: GTSNPN and SVGIG (reference sequence). With 5 bases clipped from V and 3 bases from J, the junction kept 3 bases outside the gene matches. In DNA, the CDR3 is TGTGCCTGGGCGCTAGCGGGAGAAGAGACCCAGTACTTC. Its translation is CAWALAGEETQYF.

This clonotype was recorded many times. The chain is built from TRBV7-9 and TRBJ2-4; possibly TRBD1 for D (8 bases). This CDR3 has 14 residues. V lost 2 bases and J 7 bases, leaving 12 bases between the germline ends. Germline V CDR1 and CDR2: SEHNR, FQNEAQ (reference sequence). CDR3 sequence: CASSLTGGENIQYF. The DNA of the CDR3 is TGTGCCAGCAGCTTAACAGGGGGGGAGAACATTCAGTACTTC.

This clonotype came up a few times. CDR3 coding DNA: TGTGCCAGCAGCCAAGTCACGGGGGGTTCCGAGCAGTACTTC. This codes for CASSQVTGGSEQYF. The V and J genes are TRBV14 and TRBJ2-7; 7 bases are shared with TRBD2. With V trimmed by 1 base and J by 6 bases, 6 bases remained unmatched. Germline V gene data show CDR1 as SGHDN and CDR2 as FVKESK. This CDR3 has 14 residues.

The chain carries TRBV3-1 and TRBJ2-1, with 12 bases fitting TRBD2. CDR3 length: 15 amino acids. With V trimmed by 0 bases and J by 9 bases, 3 bases remained unmatched. The germline gives CDR1 LGHDT, CDR2 YNNKEL (reference sequence). The CDR3 sequence: CASSQERLAGVEQFF. In nucleotides, the CDR3 is TGTGCCAGCAGCCAAGAAAGACTAGCGGGAGTTGAGCAGTTCTTC.

This clonotype appeared many times. This chain connects TRBV2 to TRBJ1-2; 7 positions agree with TRBD1. The J segment lost 2 bases and the V segment lost 4 bases, leaving 1 base of the junction unmatched. The CDR3 extends over 13 amino acids. Per the germline V gene, CDR1 is SNHLY and CDR2 is FYNNEI. The CDR3 nucleotides read TGTGCCAGCAGTGGGACAGGAAACTATGGCTACACCTTC. Translated, it gives CASSGTGNYGYTF. The complete variable domain, with remaining parts taken from reference TRBV2 and TRBJ1-2, reads EPEVTQTPSHQVTQMGQEVILRCVPISNHLYFYWYRQILGQKVEFLVSFYNNEISEKSEIFDDQFSVERPDGSNFTLKIRSTKLEDSAMYFCASSGTGNYGYTFGSGTRLTVV.

A remark on this clonotype: This clone may be a read error of a much larger clone one base away. This chain's CDR3 is CASSRLAAYEPQYF. DNA of the CDR3: TGTGCCAGCAGTCGACTCGCCGCGTATGAGCCCCAGTACTTC. The chain has TRBV6-1 and TRBJ2-5; D call uncertain. V gave up 5 bases and J gave up 9 bases, with 19 bases separating them. The CDR3 is 14 amino acids. The germline CDR1 and CDR2 sequences are MNHNS and SASEGT.

This clonotype was observed a handful of times. The gene calls are TRBV5-1 and TRBJ1-1, with TRBD1 matching 9 bases. The germline CDR1 and CDR2 sequences are SGHRS and YFSETQ. Germline trimming cut 4 bases from V and 10 bases from J; bases unmatched to any gene: 11. CDR3 length: 14 residues. The DNA for the CDR3 is TGCGCCAGCAGCAGAACACAGGGGGCGCAAGGAGCTTTCTTT. This codes for CASSRTQGAQGAFF.

V is TRBV5-6 and J is TRBJ2-7, with 12 bases identical to TRBD1. The CDR3 is made up of 15 amino acids. The V gene end was trimmed by 1 base and the J gene end by 9 bases; junction bases not matched to a gene: 8. CDR1 is SGHDT and CDR2 is YYEEEE in the germline V gene. In DNA, the CDR3 is TGTGCCAGCAGCTTGCCGGGGGGACAGGGGGCCCTGCAGTACTTC. Translation: CASSLPGGQGALQYF.

This chain uses TRBV6-2 or TRBV6-3 with TRBJ2-2; D gene uncertain. The CDR3 loop spans 13 amino acids. V lost 8 bases to trimming and J lost 4 bases, with 11 bases between them. Germline assignment: CDR1 MNHEY and CDR2 SVGEGT. As DNA, the CDR3 is TGTGCCAGCCTAGGTGTTTCCACCGGGGAGCTGTTTTTT. It translates to CASLGVSTGELFF.

The rearrangement uses TRBV7-9 and TRBJ2-7, with 12 bases fitting TRBD1. Germline assignment: CDR1 SEHNR and CDR2 FQNEAQ (reference sequence). The CDR3 has 18 residues. J gave up 4 bases and V 6 bases, and 16 bases lay outside the gene matches. CDR3: CASSWDRGHPTVGYEQYF. For the CDR3, the DNA is TGTGCCAGCAGTTGGGACAGGGGGCACCCGACGGTGGGATACGAGCAGTACTTC.

This clonotype occurred many times. The genes are TRBV20-1 and TRBJ1-5; no clear D. The germline gives CDR1 DFQATT, CDR2 SNEGSKA (reference sequence). V dropped 3 bases and J dropped 0 bases, with 6 bases sitting between them. The CDR3 consists of 13 residues. For the CDR3, the DNA is TGCAGTGCTAGGGACGATAGCAATCAGCCCCAGCATTTT. This gives the protein CSARDDSNQPQHF.

The chain couples TRBV3-1 to TRBJ1-3; D is unresolved. V lost 2 bases and J lost 0, with 5 bases in between. The V gene's germline CDR1 is LGHDT and CDR2 YNNKEL (reference sequence). The CDR3 length is 14 residues. The CDR3, as DNA: TGTGCCAGCAGCCAATCAGACTCTGGAAACACCATATATTTT. Protein product: CASSQSDSGNTIYF.